This T cell receptor (beta chain) originates from a study of cytotoxic CD8 clonotypes in ibrutinib-treated CLL. Across the study: Among patients, about 24 responded partially and 2 completely; about 14 then stayed remitted and some twelve progressed after median about 74 months. Study results and caveats: Sustained-remission and progressing patients were not sampled at matched times. Clonality was elevated at ibrutinib response and had returned toward baseline at progression.

Of note for this clone: Its antigen is undetermined.

V trimming: 7 bases; J trimming: 1 base; junction bases outside the gene matches: 5. This CDR3 is built from 13 residues. CDR1 is SQVTM and CDR2 is ANQGSEA in the germline V gene. Depth targeted 1 in 200,000 to 1 in 1 million T cells, averaging approximately 9.3x coverage per clonotype. Clones were sequenced by immunoSEQ multiplex PCR, and TCRdb holds only the in-frame ones, with some missing. The sample records some 100,000 clones, roughly 60% being singletons. This TCR was recovered from a human donor with chronic lymphocytic leukemia. The sequences come from PBMCs, collected after 24 months of ibrutinib treatment. The chain links TRBV29-1 to TRBJ1-1; 8 bases fit TRBD1. Here the CDR3 reads CSDAGGWNTEAFF. Here the CDR3 DNA reads TGCAGCGACGCAGGGGGCTGGAACACTGAAGCTTTCTTT.